Listed here are 21 T cell receptor beta chains from one sample, sequenced in a study of T cell repertoires in ileal Crohn's disease. Some clones are missing from TCRdb's copy, which holds only in-frame ones; the method was immunoSEQ multiplex PCR. The profile shows tens of thousands of clones, about 81% of them singletons. Sequenced sample: ileal tissue. These receptors all come from an adult with Crohn's disease.

This chain joins TRBV5-1 and TRBJ1-2; 9 nucleotides line up with TRBD1. The CDR3 loop spans 13 amino acids. Germline lookup yields CDR1 SGHRS and CDR2 YFSETQ. V lost 4 bases, J lost 6 bases, and 4 bases stayed unmatched. CDR3 sequence (DNA): TGCGCCAGCAGCGAACAGGGGGCTCATGGCTACACCTTC. As protein: CASSEQGAHGYTF.

J is TRBJ2-7 and V is TRBV9; possible D gene TRBD1, 6 bases. CDR3 length: 15 residues. The germline gives CDR1 SGDLS, CDR2 YYNGEE. Trimming took off 2 bases at V and 0 bases at J, with 12 bases between the two ends. CDR3 DNA: TGTGCCAGCAGCGTGCAGACAGGTATCTCCTACGAGCAGTACTTC. This translates into CASSVQTGISYEQYF.

The CDR3 sequence: CASTPYTSAGLEQFF. The CDR3 bases are TGTGCCAGCACCCCCTACACTAGCGCGGGGTTGGAGCAGTTCTTC. This chain connects TRBV2 to TRBJ2-1; TRBD2 aligns across 7 bases. The germline gives CDR1 SNHLY, CDR2 FYNNEI. Trimming at V came to 7 bases and at J to 10 bases, leaving 16 bases not matched to a gene. The CDR3 length is 15 residues.

The gene calls are TRBV27 and TRBJ1-1, with D perhaps TRBD1 (5 bases). CDR3 length equals 12 residues. The germline CDR1 and CDR2 sequences are MNHEY and SMNVEV (reference sequence). V was clipped by 5 bases and J by 8 bases, with 12 bases between them. The DNA for the CDR3 is TGTGCCAGCAGTGGGGGACTTGCGGAAGCTTTCTTT. This translates into CASSGGLAEAFF.

This clone was detected a few times. The V gene is TRBV5-5, the J gene TRBJ2-7; no reliable D call. V gave up 0 bases and J gave up 6 bases, with 4 bases separating them. This CDR3 spans 11 amino acids. The germline V gene encodes CDR1 SGHKS and CDR2 YYEKEE (reference sequence). CDR3 sequence: CASSLAGEQYF. In nucleotides, the CDR3 is TGTGCCAGCAGCTTGGCCGGCGAGCAGTACTTC.

V is TRBV7-2 and J is TRBJ1-4; D unclear. Deletions cut 5 bases from V and 13 bases from J, with 11 bases between. Germline values: CDR1 SGHTA, CDR2 FQGNSA. The CDR3 extends over 11 amino acids. The CDR3, as DNA: TGTGCCAGCAGCAAAGCCACTGGACTGTTTTTT. This translates into CASSKATGLFF.

A note on this clone: The germline gene is not matched at one end of the junction; a read error may be the cause. The sample contains more than one DNA sequence encoding this CDR3. The rearrangement links TRBV5-8 to TRBJ2-1, with D perhaps matching TRBD1 (5 bases). CDR3 length: 17 residues. CDR1 and CDR2 from the germline V gene are SGHTS and YDEGEE. CDR3 sequence reads: CASSLAVTALSNNEQFF. CDR3 nucleotides: TGCGCCAGCAGCTTGGCCGTGACAGCCCTTAGTAACAATGAGCAGTTCTTC.

CDR3 region: CASSFPQGAGTEAFF. In DNA, the CDR3 is TGCGCCAGCAGCTTCCCCCAGGGGGCCGGGACTGAAGCTTTCTTT. This sequence joins TRBV5-1 and TRBJ1-1; 8 bases are shared with TRBD1. CDR1 and CDR2 from the germline V gene are SGHRS and YFSETQ. The CDR3 is made up of 15 amino acids. The V and J ends lost 2 bases and 5 bases, in that order; junction bases with no gene match: 8.

The chain links TRBV19 to TRBJ1-5; 8 bases are a match to TRBD1. CDR1 and CDR2 from the germline V gene are LNHDA and SQIVND (reference sequence). V dropped 8 bases and J dropped 4; count of bases not matched to a gene: 4. CDR3 length: 13 residues. The DNA of the CDR3 is TGTGCCAGTCGACAGGGGTTAAATCAGCCCCAGCATTTT. The encoded protein is CASRQGLNQPQHF.

This sequence joins TRBV19 and TRBJ2-1; TRBD2 is a possible D gene (6 bases). This CDR3 has 15 residues. Germline assignment: CDR1 LNHDA and CDR2 SQIVND (reference sequence). Trimming shortened V by 3 bases and J by 4 bases, and 13 bases separated the two germline ends. In DNA form, the CDR3 reads TGTGCCAGTAGTATGATACTAGCTTCGTACAATGAGCAGTTCTTC. Amino acids: CASSMILASYNEQFF. The full variable domain, rest sourced from reference TRBV19 and TRBJ2-1, is DGGITQSPKYLFRKEGQNVTLSCEQNLNHDAMYWYRQDPGQGLRLIYYSQIVNDFQKGDIAEGYSVSREKKESFPLTVTSAQKNPTAFYLCASSMILASYNEQFFGPGTRLTVL.

The chain links TRBV27 to TRBJ1-3; TRBD1 agrees at 10 bases. The CDR3 extends over 13 amino acids. V lost 6 bases to trimming and J lost 8 bases; unmatched junction nucleotides: 4. Germline V gene data show CDR1 as MNHEY and CDR2 as SMNVEV (reference sequence). The CDR3 DNA follows: TGTGCCAGCAGGAGACAGGGGGCGGACACCATATATTTT. This encodes CASRRQGADTIYF.

This rearrangement joins TRBV9 to TRBJ1-1; D gene uncertain. The CDR3 totals 14 residues. Trimming shortened V by 4 bases and J by 1 base, and 11 bases separated the two germline ends. CDR1 SGDLS and CDR2 YYNGEE come from the germline V gene. The CDR3 coding sequence is TGTGCCAGCAGCCCCCGTGCAGGGAACACTGAAGCTTTCTTT. This sequence encodes CASSPRAGNTEAFF.

The chain has TRBV18 and TRBJ1-1; 10 bases are shared with TRBD1. J was trimmed by 5 bases and V by 6 bases; bases with no gene match: 12. CDR3 length: 16 residues. The germline CDR1 and CDR2 sequences are KGHSH and LQKENI. CDR3 sequence reads: CASSPTGDRGGTEAFF. In DNA form, the CDR3 reads TGTGCCAGCTCGCCCACGGGGGACAGGGGTGGGACTGAAGCTTTCTTT.

This sequence joins TRBV6-1 and TRBJ1-2; no clear D. Germline V gene sequence: CDR1 MNHNS, CDR2 SASEGT. V lost 6 bases to trimming and J lost 2 bases, with 10 bases between them. The CDR3 totals 13 residues. CDR3 nucleotide sequence: TGTGCCAGCAGCAGTGGCCCGAACTATGGCTACACCTTC. As protein: CASSSGPNYGYTF.

This clone showed up just a few times. The rearrangement links TRBV29-1 to TRBJ1-1; 8 nucleotides line up with TRBD1. Trimming removed 6 bases from V and 3 bases from J; junction bases left unmatched: 9. The V gene's germline CDR1 is SQVTM and CDR2 ANQGSEA. This CDR3 spans 14 amino acids. DNA of the CDR3: TGCAGCGTCAGGACAGGGAGGGCGGACACTGAAGCTTTCTTT. It yields the protein CSVRTGRADTEAFF. Supplemented by reference TRBV29-1 and TRBJ1-1, the full variable domain reads SAVISQKPSRDICQRGTSLTIQCQVDSQVTMMFWYRQQPGQSLTLIATANQGSEATYESGFVIDKFPISRPNLTFSTLTVSNMSPEDSSIYLCSVRTGRADTEAFFGQGTRLTVV.

The genes are TRBV5-4 and TRBJ1-2; a possible D gene is TRBD1 (5 bases). The V and J ends lost 2 bases and 1 base respectively, with 12 bases between them. The CDR3 consists of 15 residues. CDR1 is SGHNT and CDR2 is YYREEE in the germline V gene (reference sequence). The CDR3 DNA reads TGTGCCAGCAGCTTCGGCAGGGCTTTTAACTATGGCTACACCTTC. Translation gives CASSFGRAFNYGYTF.

The V and J genes are TRBV6-5 and TRBJ2-7; TRBD1 matches 8 bases. Germline assignment: CDR1 MNHEY and CDR2 SVGAGI. Losses at the gene ends were 4 bases for V and 2 bases for J; bases not matched to a gene: 10. This CDR3 region has 16 residues. The CDR3: CASSSRTGPLTYEQYF. Written as DNA, the CDR3 is TGTGCCAGCAGTTCCCGGACAGGGCCCCTGACCTACGAGCAGTACTTC.

The rearrangement uses TRBV9 and TRBJ2-5; D might be TRBD1 (7 bases). CDR3 length: 16 residues. Trimming stripped 0 bases from V and 2 bases from J, with 14 bases between. Germline lookup yields CDR1 SGDLS and CDR2 YYNGEE. For the CDR3, the DNA is TGTGCCAGCAGCGTAGCTGGAGGGGGCAGTCAAGAGACCCAGTACTTC. As protein: CASSVAGGGSQETQYF.

This sequence joins TRBV5-1 and TRBJ2-7; D uncertain. Between the trimmed V and J ends, which lost 0 bases and 3 bases, there was a span of 7 bases. Germline V gene lookup returns CDR1 SGHRS and CDR2 YFSETQ. This CDR3 has 13 amino acids. CDR3 loop: CASSLERYYEQYF. CDR3 DNA sequence: TGCGCCAGCAGCTTGGAACGCTACTACGAGCAGTACTTC. The whole variable domain, remainder taken from reference TRBV5-1 and TRBJ2-7, is KAGVTQTPRYLIKTRGQQVTLSCSPISGHRSVSWYQQTPGQGLQFLFEYFSETQRNKGNFPGRFSGRQFSNSRSEMNVSTLELGDSALYLCASSLERYYEQYFGPGTRLTVT.

The J gene is TRBJ1-6, the V gene TRBV5-1; TRBD1 matches 9 bases. V dropped 4 bases and J dropped 7; count of bases not matched to a gene: 3. Germline V gives CDR1 SGHRS, CDR2 YFSETQ. The CDR3 totals 14 residues. As DNA, the CDR3 is TGCGCCAGCAGCCAGGGACAGGGAAATTCACCCCTCCACTTT. Its translation is CASSQGQGNSPLHF.

The rearrangement uses TRBV4-1 and TRBJ2-2; D gene unclear. V lost 0 bases to trimming and J lost 3 bases, with 8 bases between them. CDR1 and CDR2 from the germline V gene are MGHRA and YSYEKL. This CDR3 spans 15 amino acids. Here the CDR3 DNA reads TGCGCCAGCAGCCAAGATAAGAGCTACACCGGGGAGCTGTTTTTT. Amino acid sequence: CASSQDKSYTGELFF.